This T cell receptor beta chain was identified during a study of somatic mutations in cytotoxic T cells in rheumatoid arthritis. Study-level findings and limits: Relative to age-matched healthy controls, rheumatoid arthritis patients did not differ significantly in CD8+ T-cell clonality.

Germline V gene sequence: CDR1 MDHEN, CDR2 SYDVKM. V lost 3 bases to trimming and J lost 1 base; unmatched junction nucleotides: 8. The CDR3 is 16 amino acids. Assay: immunoSEQ multiplex PCR; the TCRdb copy retains only in-frame clones and omits some. The sample yields some 10,000 clones, roughly 73% seen once. To note about this clone: Its antigen is unidentified.

V and J are TRBV28 and TRBJ2-7; 8 nucleotides match TRBD1. Sample: CD8+ T cells sorted from blood. This sequence originates from a man aged 45-60 years in good health. DNA of the CDR3: TGTGCCAGCAGTTTTAATCGACAGGGGCCTTCCTACGAGCAGTACTTC. This translates into CASSFNRQGPSYEQYF.